The rows below give T cell receptor beta chains drawn from one sample of a study of blood T cell repertoires in COVID-19. Produced via immunoSEQ multiplex PCR; TCRdb's table is partial and in-frame only. Of a few hundred thousand clones listed, 75% to 90% are singletons. The sequencing input was peripheral blood. The receptor set was obtained from a woman aged 70 to 79 with COVID-19, enrolled during active disease. Both conserved end residues are part of each CDR3. Each record gives: CDR3 protein, clone size, V gene. Clone size is shown for a subset of rows, as once, few, many or a class of expanded clone.

CDR3aa: CAIRGTGGDQPQHF; abundance: -; v_gene: TRBV10-3
CDR3aa: CASSARAGDNYGYTF; abundance: -; v_gene: TRBV7-2
CDR3aa: CSVASGSTEAFF; abundance: -; v_gene: TRBV29-1
CDR3aa: CASSTQGRGQETQYF; abundance: -; v_gene: TRBV2
CDR3aa: CASSLGTPSTDTQYF; abundance: few; v_gene: TRBV28
CDR3aa: CASSQVAGQPQHF; abundance: -; v_gene: TRBV3-1/TRBV3-2
CDR3aa: CASSINPGQPYGYTF; abundance: -; v_gene: TRBV19
CDR3aa: CASSFTGTAQETQYF; abundance: -; v_gene: TRBV7-9
CDR3aa: CSVFSTSSYNEQFF; abundance: -; v_gene: TRBV29-1
CDR3aa: CASRGDRDNYGYTF; abundance: -; v_gene: TRBV2
CDR3aa: CAWSVLTSVRGEQFF; abundance: -; v_gene: TRBV30
CDR3aa: CATGLTASNTEAFF; abundance: -; v_gene: TRBV6-5
CDR3aa: CASPRGNTGELFF; abundance: -; v_gene: TRBV6-5
CDR3aa: CASSYSDSFRIEAFF; abundance: -; v_gene: TRBV6-5
CDR3aa: CASSPGGTGTEAFF; abundance: once; v_gene: TRBV28
CDR3aa: CASSLAGADTQYF; abundance: -; v_gene: TRBV12-3/TRBV12-4
CDR3aa: CASSFEGYGYTF; abundance: -; v_gene: TRBV12-3/TRBV12-4
CDR3aa: CASSWAGSTEAFF; abundance: -; v_gene: TRBV11-3
CDR3aa: CASSKTPTSGNTIYF; abundance: -; v_gene: TRBV6-5
CDR3aa: CASSTGTGQTGELFF; abundance: -; v_gene: TRBV19
CDR3aa: CASSKPYTRDSGREDTEAFF; abundance: -; v_gene: TRBV21-1
CDR3aa: CASSLSSAGYNEKLFF; abundance: -; v_gene: TRBV28
CDR3aa: CASSLYRGAFNQPQHF; abundance: -; v_gene: TRBV27
CDR3aa: CASSLYSGYEQYF; abundance: -; v_gene: TRBV11-3
CDR3aa: CASSLRQGLAGNTIYF; abundance: once; v_gene: TRBV4-1
CDR3aa: CASSIAGINTGELFF; abundance: few; v_gene: TRBV19
CDR3aa: CASSLVGTSFNEQFF; abundance: -; v_gene: TRBV5-1
CDR3aa: CATLLRTGGDGSSYNEQFF; abundance: -; v_gene: TRBV7-2
CDR3aa: CAWGYLAETQETQYF; abundance: -; v_gene: TRBV30
CDR3aa: CASSVVATRNTEAFF; abundance: -; v_gene: TRBV7-2
CDR3aa: CASSQVAGNNEAFF; abundance: -; v_gene: TRBV3-1/TRBV3-2
CDR3aa: CASSEVEASGDFTEAFF; abundance: few; v_gene: TRBV2
CDR3aa: CASSYPTSGSGDEQFF; abundance: once; v_gene: TRBV6-2/TRBV6-3
CDR3aa: CASSLDPGYEQYF; abundance: -; v_gene: TRBV7-9
CDR3aa: CASSRDTTYEQYF; abundance: -; v_gene: TRBV5-1
CDR3aa: CASSYEQGAISYEQYF; abundance: -; v_gene: TRBV6-5
CDR3aa: CASSDRTGTLNTEAFF; abundance: -; v_gene: TRBV6-2/TRBV6-3
CDR3aa: CATSITDPGNTEAFF; abundance: -; v_gene: TRBV15
CDR3aa: CASSLWAGANTEAFF; abundance: -; v_gene: TRBV5-4
CDR3aa: CASSLGQDTEAFF; abundance: -; v_gene: TRBV6-5
CDR3aa: CASSPGVASYNEQFF; abundance: -; v_gene: TRBV6-5
CDR3aa: CASSSQGRGVQFF; abundance: -; v_gene: TRBV28
CDR3aa: CASSLTGGGYTF; abundance: -; v_gene: TRBV5-1
CDR3aa: CASSPRGGSTNEKLFF; abundance: -; v_gene: TRBV11-3
CDR3aa: CASSIPGAGPQHF; abundance: few; v_gene: TRBV19
CDR3aa: CASSLGQGAGNTIYF; abundance: -; v_gene: TRBV7-3
CDR3aa: CASRAGADTQYF; abundance: -; v_gene: TRBV2
CDR3aa: CASSAGYNSPLHF; abundance: -; v_gene: TRBV28
CDR3aa: CASSIGSSGAYEQYF; abundance: -; v_gene: TRBV19
CDR3aa: CASSQTPTGIGSGNTIYF; abundance: once; v_gene: TRBV4-1
CDR3aa: CASTMDRGIETQYF; abundance: -; v_gene: TRBV2
CDR3aa: CASSPTGDGNTIYF; abundance: -; v_gene: TRBV11-1
CDR3aa: CASSKQGPHYNEQFF; abundance: -; v_gene: TRBV19